This TCR beta chain was recovered during a study of CD8+CD57+ T cells in acquired aplastic anemia. About the study: Average DNA yield from sorted CD4+ and CD8+ cells was around 3 ug.

Profiles of TCR beta VDJ and CDR3 were generated from a genomic DNA template. TCRdb re-called the reads with MiXCR, one entry per CDR3 protein. In the table there are under 200,000 distinct CDR3 sequences, roughly 50% of which are singletons. Individuals selected for sequencing had exhibited CD8+CD57+ cell expansion on flow cytometry. Severe acquired aplastic anemia was present in all patients. Per the germline V gene, CDR1 is DFQATT and CDR2 is SNEGSKA (reference sequence). The V gene lost 4 bases and the J gene lost 0 bases, with 13 bases spanning the gap. The CDR3 contains 14 residues. This TCR was sampled from a human donor with aplastic anemia. Sequenced sample: sorted CD4+, CD8+, or CD8+CD57+ T cells (not recorded which) from PBMCs. This chain connects TRBV20-1 to TRBJ2-7; a possible D gene is TRBD1 (5 bases). The CDR3 nucleotides are TGCAGTGCTACCCCGGACACCGACTCCTACGAGCAGTACTTC. Its translation: CSATPDTDSYEQYF.